These 20 T cell receptor beta chains were sequenced from one sample in a study of shared clonotypes between healthy human individuals. Some clones are missing from TCRdb's copy, which holds only in-frame ones; the method was immunoSEQ multiplex PCR. The sample records 150,000 to 200,000 clones, about 93% being singletons. Sequenced sample: naive CD4+ T cells sorted from blood. Sample subset: CD45RA+ positively selected. These receptors were obtained from a woman aged 30 to 39 in good health.

A note on this clone: The sample holds other DNA sequences that translate to the same CDR3. The CDR3 DNA follows: TGTGCCAGCTCCCCAACAGGGAGCTCCTACGAGCAGTACTTC. Translation gives CASSPTGSSYEQYF. The V call is TRBV18, the J call TRBJ2-7, with D possibly matching TRBD1 (6 bases). The CDR3 consists of 14 residues. V was shortened by 6 bases and J by 0 bases, with 12 bases between the two germline ends. CDR1 is KGHSH and CDR2 is LQKENI in the germline V gene.

The chain links TRBV28 to TRBJ1-2, with D possibly matching TRBD1 (5 bases). This CDR3 region has 13 residues. The V and J ends lost 7 bases and 6 bases respectively, with 15 bases between them. Germline V gene lookup returns CDR1 MDHEN and CDR2 SYDVKM. The CDR3 DNA reads TGTGCCAGCACCTGGGGGGGGTATAATGGCTACACCTTC. It is translated as CASTWGGYNGYTF.

This clone has a single count. This chain connects TRBV6-6 to TRBJ2-2; 9 bases are a match to TRBD1. This CDR3 is 15 amino acids long. In germline, CDR1 is MNHNY, CDR2 SVGAGI (reference sequence). J lost 9 bases, V lost 2 bases, and 7 bases had no gene match. CDR3 sequence reads: CASSYTGTGSWELFF. For the CDR3, the DNA is TGTGCCAGCAGTTACACCGGGACAGGGTCATGGGAGCTGTTTTTT.

The chain has TRBV7-6 and TRBJ2-7; 16 positions agree with TRBD2. V shed 5 bases and J 2 bases; nucleotides not matched to a gene: 3. The CDR3 totals 16 residues. Germline V gene data show CDR1 as SGHVS and CDR2 as FNYEAQ. CDR3 amino acids: CASSPGLAGGPYEQYF. In DNA, the CDR3 is TGTGCCAGCAGCCCGGGACTAGCGGGAGGGCCCTACGAGCAGTACTTC.

The rearrangement joins TRBV19 to TRBJ2-5; D not resolved. The germline V and J ends were trimmed by 7 bases and 0 bases, with 6 bases remaining between them. The CDR3 runs to 12 residues. Germline lookup yields CDR1 LNHDA and CDR2 SQIVND (reference sequence). The CDR3 nucleotides are TGTGCCAGTAAAGGGTACCAAGAGACCCAGTACTTC. Translation gives CASKGYQETQYF.

The chain couples TRBV19 to TRBJ1-2; perhaps TRBD1 as D (5 bases). The V and J ends lost 3 bases and 4 bases respectively, with 15 bases between them. The CDR3 is 15 residues long. CDR1 is LNHDA, CDR2 SQIVND, per germline (reference sequence). The CDR3 sequence: CASSILGRWGYGYTF. The CDR3 region has the DNA TGTGCCAGTAGTATCTTGGGACGGTGGGGCTATGGCTACACCTTC.

V is TRBV6-5 and J is TRBJ2-7, with 13 bases matching TRBD2. Germline CDR1 is MNHEY and CDR2 is SVGAGI. Trimming took 0 bases from V and 4 from J; bases not matched to a gene: 3. CDR3 length: 16 amino acids. The DNA for the CDR3 is TGTGCCAGCAGTTACTCAGGGACTAGCGGGAAATACGAGCAGTACTTC. Translating it yields CASSYSGTSGKYEQYF.

The gene calls are TRBV29-1 and TRBJ2-7, with D perhaps TRBD1 (6 bases). The ends were cut back, 3 bases at V and 5 bases at J, with 11 bases in the middle. CDR1 and CDR2 from the germline V gene are SQVTM and ANQGSEA. This CDR3 comprises 12 residues. The CDR3 DNA reads TGCAGCGTTGACAGGGGATCCGACGAGCAGTACTTC. Protein product: CSVDRGSDEQYF.

J is TRBJ1-5 and V is TRBV28; 7 positions match TRBD1. V was clipped by 3 bases and J by 5 bases; unmatched bases: 4. This CDR3 has 14 residues. The germline V gene encodes CDR1 MDHEN and CDR2 SYDVKM. CDR3 region: CASSLGTEYQPQHF. The DNA of the CDR3 is TGTGCCAGCAGTTTGGGGACAGAATATCAGCCCCAGCATTTT.

The chain recombines TRBV2 with TRBJ1-1; 7 bases are shared with TRBD1. The CDR3 contains 14 residues. The V segment lost 4 bases and the J segment 6 bases; nucleotides outside the gene matches: 8. Germline V lookup: CDR1 SNHLY, CDR2 FYNNEI. The CDR3 loop is CASSVTGTIPEAFF. The CDR3 coding sequence is TGTGCCAGCAGTGTGACAGGGACTATCCCTGAAGCTTTCTTT.

This clone was recorded only once. The rearrangement uses TRBV9 and TRBJ1-1, with no clear D. CDR3 size: 15 residues. Germline V gives CDR1 SGDLS, CDR2 YYNGEE. Trimming stripped 1 base from V and 3 bases from J, with 13 bases between. The CDR3 loop reads CASSVQESLDTEAFF. The CDR3 coding sequence is TGTGCCAGCAGCGTACAAGAGTCATTGGACACTGAAGCTTTCTTT.

V gene TRBV15 combines with J gene TRBJ2-1, with 7 bases identical to TRBD1. This CDR3 is built from 16 residues. V gave up 0 bases and J gave up 6 bases; unmatched junction bases: 8. The germline gives CDR1 LNHNV, CDR2 YYDKDF (reference sequence). CDR3 sequence: CATSRDRGTGVNEQFF. The CDR3 DNA is TGTGCCACCAGCAGAGATCGGGGAACAGGGGTCAATGAGCAGTTCTTC.

The gene calls are TRBV29-1 and TRBJ2-4, with D possibly being TRBD1 or TRBD2 (6 bases each). Per the germline V gene, CDR1 is SQVTM and CDR2 is ANQGSEA. V lost 1 base and J lost 8, with 9 bases in between. This CDR3 is built from 12 residues. The CDR3: CSVEAGEDIQYF. CDR3 sequence (DNA): TGCAGCGTTGAAGCAGGGGAGGACATTCAGTACTTC.

The genes are TRBV10-3 and TRBJ2-7; D perhaps matches TRBD2 (6 bases). Germline assignment: CDR1 ENHRY and CDR2 SYGVKD. CDR3 length: 14 amino acids. The ends were cut back, 10 bases at V and 9 bases at J, with 25 bases in the middle. The CDR3 DNA is TGTGCCAGCACTGCCCGTGAGGACTATGAGGGGCAGTACTTC. It yields the protein CASTAREDYEGQYF.

The CDR3: CASSRQGLSYEQYF. The CDR3 nucleotides read TGTGCCAGCAGCCGACAGGGATTGTCCTACGAGCAGTACTTC. This chain joins TRBV5-6 and TRBJ2-5; 7 bases line up with TRBD1. The J call may be incorrect, as the DNA end agrees better with TRBJ2-7. Germline V gene lookup returns CDR1 SGHDT and CDR2 YYEEEE. The CDR3 is 14 amino acids.

V usage is TRBV9 and J usage is TRBJ1-1, with D hard to call. The CDR3 extends over 13 amino acids. V was clipped by 0 bases and J by 2 bases, with 5 bases between them. Germline CDR1 SGDLS, CDR2 YYNGEE. The CDR3 spells CASSVAVNTEAFF. The CDR3 nucleotides are TGTGCCAGCAGCGTAGCTGTCAACACTGAAGCTTTCTTT.

The chain uses TRBV15 and TRBJ2-3; a weak D match, TRBD2 (5 bases). The ends were cut back, 4 bases at V and 0 bases at J, with 14 bases in the middle. The CDR3 sequence is 16 residues long. CDR1 is LNHNV and CDR2 is YYDKDF in the germline V gene (reference sequence). CDR3 sequence (DNA): TGTGCCACCAGCATTGGGCGGACTCCAAGCACAGATACGCAGTATTTT. Translation gives CATSIGRTPSTDTQYF.

This chain links TRBV5-6 with TRBJ2-2, with TRBD1 as a possible D gene (5 bases). The CDR3 runs to 17 residues. The V end lost 3 bases, the J end lost 6 bases, and 21 bases lay between the germline ends. Germline CDR1 and CDR2: SGHDT and YYEEEE. The CDR3 nucleotides read TGTGCCAGCAGCTCCCAGGAAGGCGGCAGGGATGCCGGGGAGCTGTTTTTT. This gives the protein CASSSQEGGRDAGELFF.

The rearrangement links TRBV5-4 to TRBJ2-2; 7 nucleotides align to TRBD1. Trimming removed 4 bases from V and 3 bases from J; junction bases left unmatched: 6. Germline-derived CDR1 and CDR2 are SGHNT and YYREEE (reference sequence). The CDR3 spans 15 residues. The CDR3 region has the DNA TGTGCCAGCAGCCCTAGGGGGCGATACACCGGGGAGCTGTTTTTT. This gives the protein CASSPRGRYTGELFF.

Regarding this clone: At one boundary the junction diverges from the germline segment, which might be a read error. V and J are TRBV2 and TRBJ2-2; weak D call: TRBD2 (5 bases). Germline V gives CDR1 SNHLY, CDR2 FYNNEI. The CDR3 is 14 residues long. In DNA, the CDR3 is TGTGCCACCACCCCGGAGGCGAACACCGGGAAGCTGTTTTTT. This sequence encodes CATTPEANTGKLFF.